This T cell receptor beta chain was identified during a study of shared clonotypes between healthy human individuals. Trimming pared 2 bases from V and 2 bases from J, leaving 10 bases between. The CDR3 is 14 residues long. Germline loops: CDR1 MNHNS, CDR2 SASEGT. Several immunoSEQ plates held equal portions of the genomic DNA taken from each subset. The repertoire was sequenced with immunoSEQ multiplex PCR; TCRdb's copy has only in-frame clones and lacks some. Of under 200,000 clones listed, about 93% are singletons. The TCR sequence derives from a woman in her 30s in good health. The specimen was naive CD4+ T cells sorted from blood. Indicated subset: CD45RA+ positively selected. This chain connects TRBV6-1 to TRBJ2-7; D gene ambiguous. The CDR3 region is CASSENWNPYEQYF. In nucleotides, the CDR3 is TGTGCCAGCAGTGAAAACTGGAACCCCTACGAGCAGTACTTC.